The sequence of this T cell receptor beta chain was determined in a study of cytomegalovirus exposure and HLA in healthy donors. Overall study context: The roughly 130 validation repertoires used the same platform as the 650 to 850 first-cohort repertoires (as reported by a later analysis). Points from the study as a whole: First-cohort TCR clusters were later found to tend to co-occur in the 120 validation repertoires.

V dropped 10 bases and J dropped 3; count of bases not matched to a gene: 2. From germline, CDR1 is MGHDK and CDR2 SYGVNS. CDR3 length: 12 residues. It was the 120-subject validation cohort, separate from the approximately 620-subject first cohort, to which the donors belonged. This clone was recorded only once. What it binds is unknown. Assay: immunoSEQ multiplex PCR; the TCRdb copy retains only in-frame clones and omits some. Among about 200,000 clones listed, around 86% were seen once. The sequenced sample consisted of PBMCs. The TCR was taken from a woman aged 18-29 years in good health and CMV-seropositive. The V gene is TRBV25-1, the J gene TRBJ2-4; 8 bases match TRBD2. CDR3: CATGLGKNIQYF. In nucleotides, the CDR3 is TGTGCCACGGGACTAGGCAAAAACATTCAGTACTTC.